This T cell receptor beta chain was recorded in a study of control samples from healthy donors and cancer patients. Some clones are missing from TCRdb's copy, which holds only in-frame ones; the method was immunoSEQ multiplex PCR. The repertoire holds more than 100,000 clones, with around 89% as singletons. The CDR3 has 10 residues. Looked up from germline, CDR1 is SEHNR and CDR2 is FQNEAQ (reference sequence). The V and J ends lost 2 bases and 7 bases respectively, with 2 bases between them. Material: PBMCs. This clonotype was sampled from a man aged 55 to 69 with lung cancer. This chain uses TRBV7-9 with TRBJ1-1; D is unclear. CDR3 region: CASSLYEAFF. CDR3 nucleotides: TGTGCCAGCAGCTTATATGAAGCTTTCTTT.